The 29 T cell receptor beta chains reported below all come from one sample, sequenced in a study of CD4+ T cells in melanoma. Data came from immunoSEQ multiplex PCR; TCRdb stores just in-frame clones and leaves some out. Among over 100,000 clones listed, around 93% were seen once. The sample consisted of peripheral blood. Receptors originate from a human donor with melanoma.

CDR3 sequence reads: CASSLAGTGSTDTQYF. As DNA, the CDR3 is TGCGCCAGCAGCTTGGCAGGGACAGGGTCTACAGATACGCAGTATTTT. The chain joins TRBV5-1 to TRBJ2-3; 9 bases agree with TRBD1. CDR1 SGHRS and CDR2 YFSETQ come from the germline V gene. The CDR3 totals 16 residues. Trimming removed 0 bases from V and 3 bases from J; junction bases left unmatched: 5.

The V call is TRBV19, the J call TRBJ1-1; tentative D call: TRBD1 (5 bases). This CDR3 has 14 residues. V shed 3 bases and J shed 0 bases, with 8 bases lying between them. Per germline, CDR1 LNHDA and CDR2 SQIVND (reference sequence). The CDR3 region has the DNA TGTGCCAGTAGTATGACAGCGATGAACACTGAAGCTTTCTTT. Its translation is CASSMTAMNTEAFF.

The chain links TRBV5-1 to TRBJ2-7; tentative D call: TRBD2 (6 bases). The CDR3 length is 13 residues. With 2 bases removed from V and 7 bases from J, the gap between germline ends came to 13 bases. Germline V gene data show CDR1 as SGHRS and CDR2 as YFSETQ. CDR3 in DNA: TGCGCCAGCAGCTTCACGGGAGTAGGGGAGCAGTACTTC. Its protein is CASSFTGVGEQYF.

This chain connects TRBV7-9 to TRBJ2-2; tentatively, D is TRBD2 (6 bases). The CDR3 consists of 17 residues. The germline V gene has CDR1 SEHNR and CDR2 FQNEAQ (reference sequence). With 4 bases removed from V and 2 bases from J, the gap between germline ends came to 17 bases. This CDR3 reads CASSSPGLLTNTGELFF. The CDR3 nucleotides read TGTGCCAGCAGCTCTCCGGGACTCTTAACTAACACCGGGGAGCTGTTTTTT.

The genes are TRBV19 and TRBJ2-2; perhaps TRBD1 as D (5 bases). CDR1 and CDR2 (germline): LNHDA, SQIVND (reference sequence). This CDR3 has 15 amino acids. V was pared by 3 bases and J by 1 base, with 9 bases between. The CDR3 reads CASSMWQGNTGELFF. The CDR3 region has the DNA TGTGCCAGTAGTATGTGGCAGGGGAACACCGGGGAGCTGTTTTTT.

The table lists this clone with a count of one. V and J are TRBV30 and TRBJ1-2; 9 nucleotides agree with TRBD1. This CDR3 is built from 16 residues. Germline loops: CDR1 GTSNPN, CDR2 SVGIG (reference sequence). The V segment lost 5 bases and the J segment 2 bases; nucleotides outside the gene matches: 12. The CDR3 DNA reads TGTGCCTGGCACCGGGACAGGGCAATCAGGAACTATGGCTACACCTTC. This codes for CAWHRDRAIRNYGYTF.

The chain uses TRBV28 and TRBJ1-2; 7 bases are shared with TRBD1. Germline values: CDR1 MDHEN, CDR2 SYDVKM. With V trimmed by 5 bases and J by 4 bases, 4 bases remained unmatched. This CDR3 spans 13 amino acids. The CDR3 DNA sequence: TGTGCCAGCAGTAAACAGGGGATCTATGGCTACACCTTC. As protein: CASSKQGIYGYTF.

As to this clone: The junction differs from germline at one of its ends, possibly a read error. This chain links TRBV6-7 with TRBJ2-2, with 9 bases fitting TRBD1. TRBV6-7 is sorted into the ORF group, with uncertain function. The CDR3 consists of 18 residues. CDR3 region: CASSHSPGQGSNTGELFF. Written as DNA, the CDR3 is TGTGCCAGCAGTCACTCCCCGGGACAGGGTTCGAACACCGGGGAGCTGTTTTTT.

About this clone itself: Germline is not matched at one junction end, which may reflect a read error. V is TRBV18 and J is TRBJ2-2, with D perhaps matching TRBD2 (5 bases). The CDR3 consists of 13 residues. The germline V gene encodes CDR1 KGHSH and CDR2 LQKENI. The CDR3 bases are TGTGCCAGCTCAGACTACAACAGCGGGGAGCTGTTTTTT. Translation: CASSDYNSGELFF. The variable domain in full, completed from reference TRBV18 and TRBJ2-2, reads NAGVMQNPRHLVRRRGQEARLRCSPMKGHSHVYWYRQLPEEGLKFMVYLQKENIIDESGMPKERFSAEFPKEGPSILRIQQVVRGDSAAYFCASSDYNSGELFFGEGSRLTVL.

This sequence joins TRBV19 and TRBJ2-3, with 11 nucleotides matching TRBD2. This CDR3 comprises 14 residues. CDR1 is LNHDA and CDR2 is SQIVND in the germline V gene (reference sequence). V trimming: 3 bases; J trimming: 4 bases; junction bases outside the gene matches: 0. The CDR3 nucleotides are TGTGCCAGTAGTATGGGACTAGCGGCAGATACGCAGTATTTT. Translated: CASSMGLAADTQYF.

The CDR3 loop reads CASSLGRGQGTQPQHF. The CDR3, as DNA: TGTGCCAGCAGCTTAGGACGGGGACAGGGTACTCAGCCCCAGCATTTT. V and J are TRBV11-2 and TRBJ1-5, with 9 bases fitting TRBD1. Germline loops: CDR1 SGHAT, CDR2 FQNNGV. V trimming: 1 base; J trimming: 6 bases; junction bases outside the gene matches: 7. The CDR3 is made up of 16 amino acids.

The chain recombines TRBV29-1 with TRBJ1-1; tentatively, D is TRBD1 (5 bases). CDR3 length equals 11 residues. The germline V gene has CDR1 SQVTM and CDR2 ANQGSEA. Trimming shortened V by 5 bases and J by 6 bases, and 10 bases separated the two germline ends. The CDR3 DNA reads TGCAGCGTTTCGGAGGGGCCTGAAGCTTTCTTT. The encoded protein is CSVSEGPEAFF.

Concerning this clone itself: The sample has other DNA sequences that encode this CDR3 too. As DNA, the CDR3 is TGTGCCAGCAGTACAGGGGGAGGTCAGCCCCAGCATTTT. This codes for CASSTGGGQPQHF. The rearrangement uses TRBV6-5 and TRBJ1-5, with 8 bases fitting TRBD1. Germline values: CDR1 MNHEY, CDR2 SVGAGI. The CDR3 is 13 amino acids. The V gene end was trimmed by 5 bases and the J gene end by 6 bases; junction bases not matched to a gene: 3.

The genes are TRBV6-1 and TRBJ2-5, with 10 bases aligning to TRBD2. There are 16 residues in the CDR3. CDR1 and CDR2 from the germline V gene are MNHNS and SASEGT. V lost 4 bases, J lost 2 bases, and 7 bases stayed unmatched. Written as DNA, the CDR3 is TGTGCCAGCAGTGTAACTAGCGGGGCCGAACAAGAGACCCAGTACTTC. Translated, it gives CASSVTSGAEQETQYF.

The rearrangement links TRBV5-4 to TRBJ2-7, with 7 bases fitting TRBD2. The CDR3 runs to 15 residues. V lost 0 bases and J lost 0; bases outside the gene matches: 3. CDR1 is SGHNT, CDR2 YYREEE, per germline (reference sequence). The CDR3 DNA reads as TGTGCCAGCAGCTTGGTAGGGACTAACTCCTACGAGCAGTACTTC. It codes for CASSLVGTNSYEQYF.

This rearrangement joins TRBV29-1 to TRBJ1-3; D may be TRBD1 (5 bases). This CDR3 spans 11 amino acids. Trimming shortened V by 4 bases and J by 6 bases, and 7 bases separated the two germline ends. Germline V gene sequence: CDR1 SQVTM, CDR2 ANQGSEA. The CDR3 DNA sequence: TGCAGCGTTGGAGGGGAAAACACCATATATTTT. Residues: CSVGGENTIYF.

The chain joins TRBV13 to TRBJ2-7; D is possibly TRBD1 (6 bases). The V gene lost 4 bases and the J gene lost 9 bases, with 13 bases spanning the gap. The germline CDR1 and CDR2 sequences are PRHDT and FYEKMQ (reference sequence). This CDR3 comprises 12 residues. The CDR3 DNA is TGTGCCAGCAGCTCCGACAGGAACGCGCAGTACTTC. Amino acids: CASSSDRNAQYF.

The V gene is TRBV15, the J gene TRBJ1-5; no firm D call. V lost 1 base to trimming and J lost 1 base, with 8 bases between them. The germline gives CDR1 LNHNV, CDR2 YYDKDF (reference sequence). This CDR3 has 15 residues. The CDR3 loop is CATSRGPPSNQPQHF. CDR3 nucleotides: TGTGCCACCAGCAGAGGACCACCAAGCAATCAGCCCCAGCATTTT.

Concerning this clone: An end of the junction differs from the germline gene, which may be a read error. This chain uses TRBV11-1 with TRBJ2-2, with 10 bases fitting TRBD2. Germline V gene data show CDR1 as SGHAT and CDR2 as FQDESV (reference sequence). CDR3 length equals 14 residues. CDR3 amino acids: CASSLAGGGGELFF. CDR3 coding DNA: TGTGCCAGCAGTTTAGCGGGAGGAGGCGGGGAGCTGTTTTTT.

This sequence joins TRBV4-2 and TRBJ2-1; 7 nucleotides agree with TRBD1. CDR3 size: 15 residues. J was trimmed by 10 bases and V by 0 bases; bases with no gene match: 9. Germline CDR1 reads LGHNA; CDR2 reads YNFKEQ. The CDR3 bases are TGTGCCAGCAGCCAAGATAAGACAGGGTCACGGGAGCAGTTCTTC. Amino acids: CASSQDKTGSREQFF.

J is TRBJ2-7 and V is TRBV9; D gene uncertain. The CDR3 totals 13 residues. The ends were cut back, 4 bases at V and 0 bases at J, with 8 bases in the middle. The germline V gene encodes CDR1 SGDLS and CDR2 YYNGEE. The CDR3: CASSPTDSYEQYF. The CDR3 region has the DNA TGTGCCAGCAGCCCTACAGACTCCTACGAGCAGTACTTC.

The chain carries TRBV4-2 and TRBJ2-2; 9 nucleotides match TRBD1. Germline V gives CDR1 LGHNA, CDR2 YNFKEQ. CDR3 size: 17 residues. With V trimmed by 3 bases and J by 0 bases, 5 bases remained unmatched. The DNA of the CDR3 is TGTGCCAGCAGCCAGGACAGGGGCGACGCGAACACCGGGGAGCTGTTTTTT. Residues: CASSQDRGDANTGELFF.

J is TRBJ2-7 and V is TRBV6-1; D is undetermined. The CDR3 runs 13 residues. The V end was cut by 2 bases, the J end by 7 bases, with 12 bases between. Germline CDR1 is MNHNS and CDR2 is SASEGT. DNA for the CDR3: TGTGCCAGCAGTGAACCTCTTTCCACTGAGCAGTACTTC. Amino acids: CASSEPLSTEQYF.

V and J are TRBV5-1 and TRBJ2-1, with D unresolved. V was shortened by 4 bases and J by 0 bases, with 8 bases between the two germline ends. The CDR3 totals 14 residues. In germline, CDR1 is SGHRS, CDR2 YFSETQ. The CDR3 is CASSPPGSYNEQFF. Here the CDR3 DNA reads TGCGCCAGCAGCCCCCCCGGCTCCTACAATGAGCAGTTCTTC.

CDR3 region: CASSSSPGANTEAFF. DNA of the CDR3: TGTGCCAGCAGTTCCTCCCCGGGGGCAAACACTGAAGCTTTCTTT. The genes are TRBV28 and TRBJ1-1; D might be TRBD1 (6 bases). V lost 4 bases and J lost 2, with 14 bases in between. CDR3 length: 15 amino acids. Germline CDR1 MDHEN, CDR2 SYDVKM.

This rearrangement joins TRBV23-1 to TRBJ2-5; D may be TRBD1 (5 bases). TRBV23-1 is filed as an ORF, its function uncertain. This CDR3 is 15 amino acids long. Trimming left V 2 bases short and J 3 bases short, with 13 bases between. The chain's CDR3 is CASSQQGRNKETQYF. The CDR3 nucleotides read TGCGCCAGCAGTCAACAGGGCAGGAACAAAGAGACCCAGTACTTC.

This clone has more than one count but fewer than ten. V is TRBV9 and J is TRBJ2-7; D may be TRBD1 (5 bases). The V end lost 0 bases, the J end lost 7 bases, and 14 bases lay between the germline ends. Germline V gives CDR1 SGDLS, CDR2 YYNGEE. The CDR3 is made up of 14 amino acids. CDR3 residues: CASSVGAPPGEQYF. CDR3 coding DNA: TGTGCCAGCAGCGTAGGGGCCCCTCCAGGGGAGCAGTACTTC.

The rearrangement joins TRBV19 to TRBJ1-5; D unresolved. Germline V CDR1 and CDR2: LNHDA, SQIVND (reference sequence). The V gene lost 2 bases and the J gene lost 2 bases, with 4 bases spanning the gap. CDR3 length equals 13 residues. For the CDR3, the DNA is TGTGCCAGTAGTATATCTGGCAATCAGCCCCAGCATTTT. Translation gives CASSISGNQPQHF.

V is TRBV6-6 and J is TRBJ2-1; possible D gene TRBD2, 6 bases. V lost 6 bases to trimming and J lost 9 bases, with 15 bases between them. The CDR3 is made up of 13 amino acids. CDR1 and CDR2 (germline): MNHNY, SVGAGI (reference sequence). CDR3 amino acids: CASRKEGRSEQFF. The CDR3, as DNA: TGTGCCAGCAGGAAGGAGGGGAGGAGTGAGCAGTTCTTC.